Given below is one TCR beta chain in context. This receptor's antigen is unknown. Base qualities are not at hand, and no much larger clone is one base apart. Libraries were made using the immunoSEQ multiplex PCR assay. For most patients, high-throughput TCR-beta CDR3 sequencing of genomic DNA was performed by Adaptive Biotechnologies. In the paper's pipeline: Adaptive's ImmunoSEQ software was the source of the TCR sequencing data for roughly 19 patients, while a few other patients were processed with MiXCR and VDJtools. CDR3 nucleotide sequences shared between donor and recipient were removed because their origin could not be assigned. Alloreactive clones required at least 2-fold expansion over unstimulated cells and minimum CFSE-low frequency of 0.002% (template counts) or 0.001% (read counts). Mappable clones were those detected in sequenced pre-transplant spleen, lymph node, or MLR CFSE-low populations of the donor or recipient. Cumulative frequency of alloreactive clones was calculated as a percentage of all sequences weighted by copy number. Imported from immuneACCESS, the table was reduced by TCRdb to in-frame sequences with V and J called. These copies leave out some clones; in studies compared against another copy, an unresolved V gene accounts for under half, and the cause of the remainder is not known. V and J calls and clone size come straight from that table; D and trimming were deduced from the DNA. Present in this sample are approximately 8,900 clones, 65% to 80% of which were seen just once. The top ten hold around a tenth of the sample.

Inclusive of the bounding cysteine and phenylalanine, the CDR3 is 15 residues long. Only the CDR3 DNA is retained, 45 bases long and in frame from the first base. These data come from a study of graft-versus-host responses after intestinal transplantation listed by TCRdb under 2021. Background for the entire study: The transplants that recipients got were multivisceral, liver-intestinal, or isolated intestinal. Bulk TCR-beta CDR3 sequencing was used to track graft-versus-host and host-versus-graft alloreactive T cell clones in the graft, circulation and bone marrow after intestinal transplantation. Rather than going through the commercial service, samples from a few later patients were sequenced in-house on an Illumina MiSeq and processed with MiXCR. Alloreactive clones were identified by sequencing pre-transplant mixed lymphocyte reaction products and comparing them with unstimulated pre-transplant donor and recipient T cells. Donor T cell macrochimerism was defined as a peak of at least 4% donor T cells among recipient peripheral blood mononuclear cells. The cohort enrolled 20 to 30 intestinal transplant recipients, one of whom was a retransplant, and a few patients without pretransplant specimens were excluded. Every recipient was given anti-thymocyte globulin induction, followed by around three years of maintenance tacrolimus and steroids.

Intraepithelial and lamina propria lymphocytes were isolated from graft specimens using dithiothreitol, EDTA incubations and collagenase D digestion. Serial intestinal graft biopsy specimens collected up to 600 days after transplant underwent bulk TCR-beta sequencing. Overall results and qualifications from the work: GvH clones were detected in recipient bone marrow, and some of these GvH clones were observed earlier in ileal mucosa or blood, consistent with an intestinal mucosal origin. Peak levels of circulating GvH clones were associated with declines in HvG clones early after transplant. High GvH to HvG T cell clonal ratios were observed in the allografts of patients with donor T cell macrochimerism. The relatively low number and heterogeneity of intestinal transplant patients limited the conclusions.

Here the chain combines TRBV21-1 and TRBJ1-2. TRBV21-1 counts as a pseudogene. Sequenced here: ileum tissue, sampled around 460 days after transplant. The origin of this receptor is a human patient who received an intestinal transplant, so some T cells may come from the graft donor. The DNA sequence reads TGTGCCAGCAGCAAATTGACCATGGGGGAGCGGGGCTACACCTTC. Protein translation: CASSKLTMGERGYTF.